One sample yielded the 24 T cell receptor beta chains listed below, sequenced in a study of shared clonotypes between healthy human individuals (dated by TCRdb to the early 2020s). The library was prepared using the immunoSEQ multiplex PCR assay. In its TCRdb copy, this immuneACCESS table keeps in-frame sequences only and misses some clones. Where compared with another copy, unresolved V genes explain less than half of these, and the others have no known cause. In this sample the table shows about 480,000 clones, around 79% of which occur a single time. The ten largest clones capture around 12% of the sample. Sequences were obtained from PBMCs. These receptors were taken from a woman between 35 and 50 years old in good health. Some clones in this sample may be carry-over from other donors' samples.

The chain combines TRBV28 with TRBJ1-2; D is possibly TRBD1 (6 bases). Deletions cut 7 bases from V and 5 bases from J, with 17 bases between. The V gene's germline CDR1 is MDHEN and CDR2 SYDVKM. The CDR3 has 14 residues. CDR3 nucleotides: TGTGCCAGCACAGGAGGGGGAGAAATATATGGCTACACCTTC. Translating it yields CASTGGGEIYGYTF.

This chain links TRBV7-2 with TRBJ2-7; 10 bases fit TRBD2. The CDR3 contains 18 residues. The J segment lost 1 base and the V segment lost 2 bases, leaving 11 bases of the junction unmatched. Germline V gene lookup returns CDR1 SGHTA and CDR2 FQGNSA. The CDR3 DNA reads TGTGCCAGCAGCTTAAGGCGGCCTAGCGGGAGCCTTTCCTACGAGCAGTACTTC. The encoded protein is CASSLRRPSGSLSYEQYF.

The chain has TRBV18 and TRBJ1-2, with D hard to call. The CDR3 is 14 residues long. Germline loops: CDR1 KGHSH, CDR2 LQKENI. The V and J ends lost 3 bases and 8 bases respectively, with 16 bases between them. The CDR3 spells CASSPRAGGEGYTF. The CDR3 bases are TGTGCCAGCTCACCCCGGGCAGGAGGTGAGGGCTACACCTTC.

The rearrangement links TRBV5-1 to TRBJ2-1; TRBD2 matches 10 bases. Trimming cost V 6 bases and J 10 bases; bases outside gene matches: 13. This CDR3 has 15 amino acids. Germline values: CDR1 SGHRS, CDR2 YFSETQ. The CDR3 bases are TGCGCCAGCACCTCCTCTAGCGGGAGTTTCAGGGAGCAGTTCTTC. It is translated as CASTSSSGSFREQFF.

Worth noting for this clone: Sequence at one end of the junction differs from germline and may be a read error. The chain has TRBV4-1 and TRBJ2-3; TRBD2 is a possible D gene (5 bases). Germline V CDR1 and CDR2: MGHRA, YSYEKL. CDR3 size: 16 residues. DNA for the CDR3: TGCGCCAGCAGCCAAGATGAGAGGGTCGTCACAAATACGCAGTATTTT. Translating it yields CASSQDERVVTNTQYF.

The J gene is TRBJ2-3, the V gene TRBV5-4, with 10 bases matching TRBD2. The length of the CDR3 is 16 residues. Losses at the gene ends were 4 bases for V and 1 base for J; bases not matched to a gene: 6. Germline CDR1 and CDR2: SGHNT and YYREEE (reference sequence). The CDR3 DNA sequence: TGTGCCAGCAGCCAGGGCCTAGCGGGGGGCACAGATACGCAGTATTTT. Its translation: CASSQGLAGGTDTQYF.

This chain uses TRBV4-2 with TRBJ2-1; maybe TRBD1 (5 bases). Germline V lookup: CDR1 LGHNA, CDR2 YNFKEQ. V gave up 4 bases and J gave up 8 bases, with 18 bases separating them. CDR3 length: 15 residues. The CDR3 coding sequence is TGTGCCAGCAGCCTCCCGCGTGGGGTAGGGGATGAGCAGTTCTTC. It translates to CASSLPRGVGDEQFF.

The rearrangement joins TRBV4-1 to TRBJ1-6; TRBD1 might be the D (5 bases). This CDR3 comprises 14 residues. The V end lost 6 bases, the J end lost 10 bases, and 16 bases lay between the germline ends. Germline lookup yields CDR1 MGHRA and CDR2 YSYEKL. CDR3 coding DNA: TGCGCCAGCAGGAACCGGGGGATGGGATCACCCCTCCACTTT. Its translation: CASRNRGMGSPLHF.

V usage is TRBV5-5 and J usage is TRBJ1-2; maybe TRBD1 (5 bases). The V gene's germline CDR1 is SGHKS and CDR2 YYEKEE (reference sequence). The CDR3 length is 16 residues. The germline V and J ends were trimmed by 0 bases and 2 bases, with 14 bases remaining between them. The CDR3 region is CASSLAQGSRNYGYTF. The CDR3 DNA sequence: TGTGCCAGCAGCTTGGCTCAGGGATCAAGAAACTATGGCTACACCTTC.

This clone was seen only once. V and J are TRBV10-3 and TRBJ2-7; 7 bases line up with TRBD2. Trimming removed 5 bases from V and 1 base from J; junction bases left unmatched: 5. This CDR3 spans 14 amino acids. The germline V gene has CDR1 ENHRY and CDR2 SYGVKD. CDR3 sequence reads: CAISPLGGSYEQYF. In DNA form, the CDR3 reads TGTGCCATCAGTCCCTTGGGGGGGTCCTACGAGCAGTACTTC.

The CDR3 spells CSVTTGPYTEAFF. The CDR3 DNA is TGCAGCGTCACTACAGGCCCCTACACTGAAGCTTTCTTT. The chain combines TRBV29-1 with TRBJ1-1; the D gene is possibly TRBD1 (5 bases). This CDR3 spans 13 amino acids. V lost 6 bases to trimming and J lost 3 bases, with 14 bases between them. Germline CDR1 and CDR2: SQVTM and ANQGSEA. The full variable domain, completed using reference TRBV29-1 and TRBJ1-1, is SAVISQKPSRDICQRGTSLTIQCQVDSQVTMMFWYRQQPGQSLTLIATANQGSEATYESGFVIDKFPISRPNLTFSTLTVSNMSPEDSSIYLCSVTTGPYTEAFFGQGTRLTVV.

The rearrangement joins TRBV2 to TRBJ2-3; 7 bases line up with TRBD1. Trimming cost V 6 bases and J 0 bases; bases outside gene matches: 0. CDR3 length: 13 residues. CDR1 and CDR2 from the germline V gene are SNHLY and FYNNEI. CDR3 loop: CASRQGSTDTQYF. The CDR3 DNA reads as TGTGCCAGCAGACAGGGGAGCACAGATACGCAGTATTTT.

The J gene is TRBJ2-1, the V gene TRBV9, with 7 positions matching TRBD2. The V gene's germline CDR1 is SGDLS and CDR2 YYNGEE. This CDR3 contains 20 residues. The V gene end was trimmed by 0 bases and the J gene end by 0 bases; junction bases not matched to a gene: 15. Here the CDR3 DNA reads TGTGCCAGCAGCGTAGTGGCTAGCGGACGGCTATTGAGCTCCTACAATGAGCAGTTCTTC. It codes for CASSVVASGRLLSSYNEQFF.

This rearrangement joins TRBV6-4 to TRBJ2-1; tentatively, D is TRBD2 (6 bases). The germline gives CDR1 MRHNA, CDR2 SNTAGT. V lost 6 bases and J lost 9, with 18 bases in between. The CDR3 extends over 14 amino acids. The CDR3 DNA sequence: TGTGCCAGCAGACCCCAGGGAGGCGTCGGTGAGCAGTTCTTC. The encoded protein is CASRPQGGVGEQFF.

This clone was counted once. CDR3 protein: CAAVRGHEQYF. CDR3 in DNA: TGTGCCGCGGTCCGTGGCCACGAGCAGTACTTC. The rearrangement joins TRBV6-5 to TRBJ2-7; D gene ambiguous. Trimming left V 11 bases short and J 5 bases short, with 13 bases between. This CDR3 region has 11 residues. CDR1 is MNHEY, CDR2 SVGAGI, per germline.

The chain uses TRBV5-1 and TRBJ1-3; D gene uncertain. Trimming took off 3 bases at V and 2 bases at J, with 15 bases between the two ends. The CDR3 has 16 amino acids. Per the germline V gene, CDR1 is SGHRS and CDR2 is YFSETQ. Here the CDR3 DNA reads TGCGCCAGCAGCTCACTGTCGGGGTCGGCTGGAAACACCATATATTTT. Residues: CASSSLSGSAGNTIYF. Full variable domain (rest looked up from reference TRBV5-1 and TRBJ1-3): KAGVTQTPRYLIKTRGQQVTLSCSPISGHRSVSWYQQTPGQGLQFLFEYFSETQRNKGNFPGRFSGRQFSNSRSEMNVSTLELGDSALYLCASSSLSGSAGNTIYFGEGSWLTVV.

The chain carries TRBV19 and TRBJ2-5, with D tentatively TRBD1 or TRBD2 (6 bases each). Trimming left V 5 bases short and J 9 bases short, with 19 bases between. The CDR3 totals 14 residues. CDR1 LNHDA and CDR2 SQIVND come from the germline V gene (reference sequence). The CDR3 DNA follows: TGTGCCAGTAGTTCCAGGGGTCTACCGGGGGCCCAGTACTTC. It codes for CASSSRGLPGAQYF.

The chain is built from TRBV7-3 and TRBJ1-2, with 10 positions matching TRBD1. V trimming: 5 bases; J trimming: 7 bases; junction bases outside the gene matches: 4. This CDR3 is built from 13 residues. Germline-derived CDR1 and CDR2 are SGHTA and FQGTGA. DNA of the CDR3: TGTGCCAGCAGCCTCCGGACAGGGGGTGGCTACACCTTC. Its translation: CASSLRTGGGYTF.

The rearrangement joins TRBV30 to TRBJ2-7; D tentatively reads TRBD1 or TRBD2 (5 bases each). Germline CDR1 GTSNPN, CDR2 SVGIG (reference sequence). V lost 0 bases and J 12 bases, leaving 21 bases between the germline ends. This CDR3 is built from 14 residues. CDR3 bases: TGTGCCTGGAGTGTTTTCGGGGCGATACGAGCAGGGTACTTC. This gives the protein CAWSVFGAIRAGYF.

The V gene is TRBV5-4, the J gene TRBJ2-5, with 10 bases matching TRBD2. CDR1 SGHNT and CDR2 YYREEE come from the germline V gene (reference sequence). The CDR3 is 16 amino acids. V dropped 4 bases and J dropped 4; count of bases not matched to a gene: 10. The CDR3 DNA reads TGTGCCAGCAGCAACGACCCGGGACTAGCGTTAGAGACCCAGTACTTC. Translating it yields CASSNDPGLALETQYF.

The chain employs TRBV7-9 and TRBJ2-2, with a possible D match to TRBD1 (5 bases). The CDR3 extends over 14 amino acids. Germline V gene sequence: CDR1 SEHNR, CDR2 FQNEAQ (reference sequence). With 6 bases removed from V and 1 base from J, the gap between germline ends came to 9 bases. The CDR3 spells CASRPDRNTGELFF. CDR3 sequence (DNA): TGTGCCAGCAGGCCCGACAGGAACACCGGGGAGCTGTTTTTT.

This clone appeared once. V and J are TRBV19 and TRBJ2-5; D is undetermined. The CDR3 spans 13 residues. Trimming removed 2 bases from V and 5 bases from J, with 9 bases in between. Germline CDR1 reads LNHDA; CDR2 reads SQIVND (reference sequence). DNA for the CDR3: TGTGCCAGTAGTATACTCCTCTGGGAGACCCAGTACTTC. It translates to CASSILLWETQYF.

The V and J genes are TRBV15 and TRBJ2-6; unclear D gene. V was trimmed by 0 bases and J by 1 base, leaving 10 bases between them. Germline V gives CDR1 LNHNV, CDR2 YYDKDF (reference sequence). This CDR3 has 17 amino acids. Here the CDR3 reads CATSRDQAWSGANVLTF. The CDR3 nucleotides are TGTGCCACCAGCAGAGATCAGGCTTGGTCTGGGGCCAACGTCCTGACTTTC.

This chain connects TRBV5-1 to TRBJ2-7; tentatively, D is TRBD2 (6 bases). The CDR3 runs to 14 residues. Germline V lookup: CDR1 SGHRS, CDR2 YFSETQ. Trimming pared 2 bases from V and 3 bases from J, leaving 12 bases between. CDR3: CASSFSGGNYEQYF. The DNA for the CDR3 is TGCGCCAGCAGCTTTTCGGGCGGGAACTACGAGCAGTACTTC.